This is a list of T cell receptor beta chains from one sample in a study of shared clonotypes between healthy human individuals. Profiled with immunoSEQ multiplex PCR; TCRdb holds only in-frame clones, not every one. Altogether about 2.2 million clones are present, roughly 91% being singletons, with the ten largest covering under 2%. What was sequenced was naive CD8+ T cells from PBMCs. These receptors originate from a man aged 18 to 29 in good health. Some clones in this sample may be carry-over from other donors' samples. Each CDR3 is given with its conserved first and last residue. D genes are given only for firm matches. Some rows mark clone size as missing; the rest say once, few, many or name a class of expanded clone.

abundance	d_gene	v_gene	j_gene	CDR3aa	CDR3nt
.	.	TRBV7-3	TRBJ2-3	CASSLLATSTDTQYF	TGTGCCAGCAGCTTACTCGCAACTAGCACAGATACGCAGTATTTT
.	TRBD1	TRBV11-3	TRBJ1-4	CASSFRTGEEKLFF	TGTGCCAGCAGCTTTCGGACAGGCGAGGAAAAACTGTTTTTT
.	.	TRBV4-1	TRBJ2-7	CASSETGRQYF	TGCGCCAGCAGCGAAACAGGGAGGCAGTACTTC
.	.	TRBV4-3	TRBJ1-1	CASSQDPSTEAFF	TGCGCCAGCAGCCAAGACCCGAGCACTGAAGCTTTCTTT
.	.	TRBV28	TRBJ1-1	CASSWTVNTEAFF	TGTGCCAGCAGTTGGACGGTGAACACTGAAGCTTTCTTT
once	.	TRBV10-3	TRBJ2-1	CAITEGNNEQFF	TGTGCCATCACTGAGGGAAACAATGAGCAGTTCTTC
.	TRBD2	TRBV6-1	TRBJ2-7	CASSKGTINSYEQYF	TGTGCCAGCAGTAAAGGGACTATCAATTCCTACGAGCAGTACTTC
.	TRBD1	TRBV10-2	TRBJ1-1	CASSALGQALPVEAFF	TGCGCCAGCAGTGCTTTGGGACAGGCCTTACCTGTGGAAGCTTTCTTT
.	TRBD2	TRBV4-3	TRBJ2-1	CASSQDLVAGAYNEQFF	TGCGCCAGCAGCCAAGATTTGGTAGCGGGAGCCTACAATGAGCAGTTCTTC
.	.	TRBV28	TRBJ2-7	CASSRDSHEQYF	TGTGCCAGCAGCCGCGACAGCCACGAGCAGTACTTC
.	TRBD2	TRBV5-1	TRBJ2-7	CASSPPGLAGEVEQYF	TGCGCCAGCAGCCCCCCGGGACTAGCGGGAGAGGTCGAGCAGTACTTC
.	.	TRBV19	TRBJ1-2	CASSSVPGLRINYGYTF	TGTGCCAGTAGTTCTGTCCCGGGACTTCGTATAAACTATGGCTACACCTTC
.	.	TRBV7-9	TRBJ2-1	CASSSDRHEQFF	TGTGCCAGCAGCTCCGACAGGCATGAGCAGTTCTTC
.	.	TRBV6-6	TRBJ1-5	CASSYYSNQPQHF	TGTGCCAGCAGTTACTACAGCAATCAGCCCCAGCATTTT
.	TRBD1	TRBV28	TRBJ2-5	CASSWDRGETQYF	TGTGCCAGCAGCTGGGACAGGGGGGAGACCCAGTACTTC
.	TRBD2	TRBV9	TRBJ2-1	CASSVGGGNNEQFF	TGTGCCAGCAGCGTAGGGGGAGGGAACAATGAGCAGTTCTTC
.	.	TRBV29-1	TRBJ2-6	CSVEGVGSGANVLTF	TGCAGCGTTGAAGGAGTGGGCTCTGGGGCCAACGTCCTGACTTTC
.	.	TRBV28	TRBJ2-5	CASSLMETQYF	TGTGCCAGCAGTTTAATGGAGACCCAGTACTTC
.	.	TRBV9	TRBJ2-2	CASSVVGTSNTGELFF	TGTGCCAGCAGCGTAGTTGGCACCTCGAACACCGGGGAGCTGTTTTTT
.	TRBD2	TRBV9	TRBJ2-7	CASSEGGGASYEQYF	TGTGCCAGCAGCGAGGGCGGGGGAGCCTCCTACGAGCAGTACTTC
.	TRBD1	TRBV7-2	TRBJ2-5	CASSEGDRGLRETQYF	TGTGCCAGCAGCGAGGGGGACAGGGGGCTTCGCGAGACCCAGTACTTC
.	TRBD1	TRBV12-5	TRBJ2-3	CASGFTGASTDTQYF	TGTGCTAGTGGTTTTACAGGGGCTAGCACAGATACGCAGTATTTT
.	.	TRBV19	TRBJ2-5	CASSPRTGYVETQYF	TGTGCCAGCTCTCCGCGAACGGGATATGTTGAGACCCAGTACTTC
.	.	TRBV4-1	TRBJ2-6	CASSLDSGANVLTF	TGCGCCAGCAGCCTAGATTCTGGGGCCAACGTCCTGACTTTC
.	.	TRBV18	TRBJ2-3	CASSPGRSTDTQYF	TGTGCCAGCTCACCTGGCAGGAGCACAGATACGCAGTATTTT
.	.	TRBV25-1	TRBJ1-2	CASSEFAGRSPGGYTF	TGTGCCAGCAGTGAATTTGCAGGGAGAAGCCCGGGTGGCTACACCTTC
.	TRBD2	TRBV9	TRBJ2-2	CASSVMASGRVTGELFF	TGTGCCAGCAGCGTAATGGCTAGCGGGAGGGTAACCGGGGAGCTGTTTTTT
few	.	TRBV10-3	TRBJ1-5	CASRVDRSNQPQHF	TGTGCCAGCAGGGTTGACAGGAGTAATCAGCCCCAGCATTTT
few	.	TRBV20-1	TRBJ1-4	CSATDREKLFF	TGCAGTGCAACCGATAGAGAAAAACTGTTTTTT
.	.	TRBV27	TRBJ2-2	CASSWTTGTGELFF	TGTGCCAGCAGTTGGACAACGGGCACCGGGGAGCTGTTTTTT
.	.	TRBV15	TRBJ1-5	CATSRGTGKKPQHF	TGTGCCACCAGCAGAGGTACGGGAAAGAAGCCCCAGCATTTT
.	.	TRBV6-5	TRBJ1-2	CASRQGRSSGYTF	TGTGCCAGCAGACAAGGACGGAGTAGCGGCTACACCTTC
.	.	TRBV27	TRBJ1-2	CASSSLTRSMEGYTF	TGTGCCAGCAGTTCGTTGACTCGTTCTATGGAGGGCTACACCTTC
once	.	TRBV2	TRBJ2-6	CASRGAGEANVLTF	TGTGCCAGCCGCGGCGCTGGGGAGGCCAACGTCCTGACTTTC
.	.	TRBV29-1	TRBJ2-2	CSVVWNTGELFF	TGCAGCGTGGTGTGGAACACCGGGGAGCTGTTTTTT
.	TRBD1	TRBV6-6	TRBJ2-7	CASSQGDMSYEQYF	TGTGCCAGCAGTCAGGGGGACATGTCCTACGAGCAGTACTTC
.	.	TRBV7-9	TRBJ2-1	CASRDAYNEQFF	TGTGCCAGCAGAGACGCCTACAATGAGCAGTTCTTC
.	.	TRBV4-1	TRBJ1-5	CASSQDSRSNQPQHF	TGCGCCAGCAGCCAAGATAGTAGGAGCAATCAGCCCCAGCATTTT
once	.	TRBV11-3	TRBJ2-7	CASSSGTGALYEQYF	TGTGCCAGCAGCTCGGGGACGGGGGCCTTGTACGAGCAGTACTTC
.	TRBD1	TRBV9	TRBJ1-3	CASSVGTGAGNTIYF	TGTGCCAGCAGCGTTGGGACAGGGGCTGGAAACACCATATATTTT
.	.	TRBV19	TRBJ1-3	CASSIGAGTGNTIYF	TGTGCCAGTAGTATTGGAGCAGGTACGGGAAACACCATATATTTT
.	.	TRBV27	TRBJ2-7	CASSLWTGSVYEQYF	TGTGCCAGCAGTTTATGGACGGGTAGCGTATACGAGCAGTACTTC
.	TRBD2	TRBV19	TRBJ2-7	CASSMGKRGEQYF	TGTGCCAGTAGTATGGGAAAGCGGGGCGAGCAGTACTTC
.	.	TRBV5-6	TRBJ2-7	CASSLGQTSYEQYF	TGTGCCAGCAGCTTGGGGCAGACTAGTTACGAGCAGTACTTC
.	TRBD2	TRBV30	TRBJ2-1	CAWSGILAGATLSYNEQFF	TGTGCCTGGAGTGGGATACTAGCGGGAGCAACCCTCTCCTACAATGAGCAGTTCTTC
.	.	TRBV5-1	TRBJ2-1	CASSMALGYNEQFF	TGCGCCAGCAGCATGGCTTTGGGGTACAATGAGCAGTTCTTC